This T cell receptor beta chain is drawn from a study of cytomegalovirus exposure and HLA in healthy donors. Trimming removed 0 bases at V and 0 bases at J, with 9 bases between. This CDR3 is 15 amino acids long. Germline CDR1 reads LNHNV; CDR2 reads YYDKDF (reference sequence). The study ran its PCR with 60 Vbeta and 13 Jbeta primers. Clones were read by immunoSEQ multiplex PCR, and TCRdb kept only the in-frame ones, dropping some. The sample yields approximately 150,000 clones, more than 60% seen once. It was healthy bone marrow donors who served as donors. This receptor was obtained from a young woman in good health and CMV-seropositive. Sequencing used PBMCs. The V gene is TRBV15, the J gene TRBJ2-7; unclear D gene. In DNA form, the CDR3 reads TGTGCCACCAGCAGAGACGGGTCGAGCTCCTACGAGCAGTACTTC. This encodes CATSRDGSSSYEQYF.